These 18 T cell receptor beta chains came from one sample sequenced in a study of T cells after yellow fever vaccination. TCRdb fed the 5' RACE reads into MiXCR, producing one record per CDR3 protein. Among some 320,000 distinct CDR3 sequences listed, around 10% were seen once. Sequencing used CD4+ T cells sorted from PBMCs, obtained 45 days after the yellow fever booster vaccination. Source of these receptors: a man aged 18 to 30 who received the YFV17D yellow fever vaccine.

There are a few counts of this clonotype. This chain uses TRBV7-3 with TRBJ1-1, with 12 bases matching TRBD1. This CDR3 region has 15 residues. V gave up 2 bases and J gave up 10 bases; unmatched junction bases: 8. The germline V gene encodes CDR1 SGHTA and CDR2 FQGTGA. In DNA form, the CDR3 reads TGTGCCAGCAGCTTAGGGGGACAGGGGGCCGGAGGAGCTTTCTTT. It is translated as CASSLGGQGAGGAFF. Drawing the rest from reference TRBV7-3 and TRBJ1-1, the complete variable domain is GAGVSQTPSNKVTEKGKYVELRCDPISGHTALYWYRQSLGQGPEFLIYFQGTGAADDSGLPNDRFFAVRPEGSVSTLKIQRTERGDSAVYLCASSLGGQGAGGAFFGQGTRLTVV.

This chain links TRBV20-1 with TRBJ2-7, with TRBD2 matching 11 bases. Per germline, CDR1 DFQATT and CDR2 SNEGSKA (reference sequence). Trimming removed 5 bases from V and 9 bases from J; junction bases left unmatched: 6. This CDR3 contains 12 residues. The CDR3 loop reads CSAPASGGPQYF. The DNA for the CDR3 is TGCAGTGCTCCGGCTAGCGGGGGGCCGCAGTACTTC.

The chain employs TRBV12-3 or TRBV12-4 and TRBJ2-1; D gene uncertain. The V gene lost 3 bases and the J gene lost 12 bases, with 9 bases spanning the gap. This CDR3 has 11 amino acids. The CDR3 DNA reads TGTGCCAGCAGTTTGGGATTTGGGCAGTTCTTC. Its translation is CASSLGFGQFF.

This sequence joins TRBV6-1 and TRBJ2-3; D is ambiguous. This CDR3 spans 13 amino acids. Trimming shortened V by 5 bases and J by 2 bases, and 8 bases separated the two germline ends. In germline, CDR1 is MNHNS, CDR2 SASEGT. The CDR3 nucleotides are TGTGCCAGCAGTTTCTGGACCACAGATACGCAGTATTTT. It translates to CASSFWTTDTQYF.

This clonotype was observed a few times. The rearrangement joins TRBV29-1 to TRBJ2-3, with D maybe TRBD2 (6 bases). Trimming stripped 0 bases from V and 4 bases from J, with 20 bases between. Per the germline V gene, CDR1 is SQVTM and CDR2 is ANQGSEA. The CDR3 covers 17 residues. Here the CDR3 reads CSVEDLMGRGGADTQYF. The CDR3 DNA sequence: TGCAGCGTTGAAGATCTAATGGGGCGGGGAGGAGCAGATACGCAGTATTTT.

This clonotype turned up a few times. The J gene is TRBJ2-2, the V gene TRBV7-2, with 7 bases matching TRBD1. Unmatched junction bases numbered 3, after V lost 5 bases and J lost 3 bases. The V gene's germline CDR1 is SGHTA and CDR2 FQGNSA. The CDR3 extends over 14 amino acids. CDR3 sequence (DNA): TGTGCCAGCAGCACAGGGGAGCACACCGGGGAGCTGTTTTTT. Protein sequence: CASSTGEHTGELFF.

The chain's CDR3 is CASSFYRAYEQYF. CDR3 coding DNA: TGTGCCAGCAGCTTCTACAGAGCCTACGAGCAGTACTTC. V and J are TRBV11-1 and TRBJ2-7; no clear D gene. There are 13 residues in the CDR3. Germline assignment: CDR1 SGHAT and CDR2 FQDESV (reference sequence). V shed 3 bases and J shed 2 bases, with 8 bases lying between them.

This clonotype was picked up many times. The rearrangement links TRBV6-2 or TRBV6-3 to TRBJ2-5; D is ambiguous. Trimming stripped 5 bases from V and 5 bases from J, with 12 bases between. The CDR3 consists of 13 residues. The germline gives CDR1 MNHEY, CDR2 SVGEGT. The chain's CDR3 is CASSQPPTETQYF. CDR3 nucleotide sequence: TGTGCCAGCAGTCAGCCCCCTACGGAGACCCAGTACTTC.

In its sample, this clonotype was seen a few times. This rearrangement joins TRBV7-2 to TRBJ2-3; tentatively, D is TRBD2 (6 bases). The germline V gene encodes CDR1 SGHTA and CDR2 FQGNSA. This CDR3 comprises 14 residues. Trimming left V 6 bases short and J 1 base short, with 11 bases between. The chain's CDR3 is CASSRREGTDTQYF. CDR3 DNA sequence: TGTGCCAGCAGTCGGAGGGAGGGCACAGATACGCAGTATTTT.

This clonotype was picked up a small number of times. The chain links TRBV5-1 to TRBJ1-6, with TRBD1 matching 9 bases. The CDR3 totals 15 residues. Trimming at V came to 3 bases and at J to 7 bases, leaving 5 bases not matched to a gene. Germline V gene lookup returns CDR1 SGHRS and CDR2 YFSETQ. The CDR3 DNA follows: TGCGCCAGCAGCTCGGGGACAGGGAAGAATTCACCCCTCCACTTT. As protein: CASSSGTGKNSPLHF.

This clonotype appeared many times. V and J are TRBV27 and TRBJ2-7; 12 bases match TRBD1. There are 16 residues in the CDR3. Per germline, CDR1 MNHEY and CDR2 SMNVEV (reference sequence). The J segment lost 7 bases and the V segment lost 5 bases, leaving 12 bases of the junction unmatched. CDR3 protein: CASSLVGDRGLREQYF. CDR3 nucleotides: TGTGCCAGCAGTCTAGTCGGGGACAGGGGGCTTCGGGAGCAGTACTTC.

This clonotype was observed many times. As DNA, the CDR3 is TGTGCCAGCAGTTCGGGACAGGGCTATGGCTACACCTTC. Translated, it gives CASSSGQGYGYTF. The V and J genes are TRBV7-2 and TRBJ1-2; 9 bases fit TRBD1. With 6 bases clipped from V and 4 bases from J, the junction kept 3 bases outside the gene matches. The germline V gene encodes CDR1 SGHTA and CDR2 FQGNSA. The CDR3 sequence is 13 residues long.

The table lists this clonotype with many counts. The chain couples TRBV6-6 to TRBJ2-7, with D perhaps given as TRBD1 or TRBD2 (7 bases each). Trimming stripped 4 bases from V and 5 bases from J, with 18 bases between. CDR1 and CDR2 from the germline V gene are MNHNY and SVGAGI (reference sequence). The CDR3 sequence is 15 residues long. CDR3 residues: CASSSAGGGRNEQYF. The CDR3 DNA sequence: TGTGCCAGCAGTTCCGCAGGGGGGGGCCGGAACGAGCAGTACTTC.

This clonotype was counted only a few times. The rearrangement uses TRBV5-1 and TRBJ1-5; D not resolved. Trimming left V 0 bases short and J 3 bases short, with 10 bases between. The CDR3 has 15 residues. From germline, CDR1 is SGHRS and CDR2 YFSETQ. CDR3 region: CASSLGGVHNQPQHF. DNA of the CDR3: TGCGCCAGCAGCTTGGGGGGAGTTCACAATCAGCCCCAGCATTTT.

The genes are TRBV14 and TRBJ2-2; D call uncertain. In germline, CDR1 is SGHDN, CDR2 FVKESK. V dropped 7 bases and J dropped 4 bases, with 13 bases sitting between them. The CDR3 loop spans 14 amino acids. The CDR3: CASTPYGSTGELFF. Written as DNA, the CDR3 is TGTGCCAGCACCCCTTACGGCTCCACCGGGGAGCTGTTTTTT.

The chain has TRBV9 and TRBJ2-5; D unclear. The CDR3 consists of 13 residues. Germline CDR1 SGDLS, CDR2 YYNGEE. The V end lost 0 bases, the J end lost 4 bases, and 7 bases lay between the germline ends. CDR3 protein: CASSVAGTETQYF. The DNA of the CDR3 is TGTGCCAGCAGCGTAGCCGGAACAGAGACCCAGTACTTC. The full variable domain, in which reference TRBV9 and TRBJ2-5 provide the parts outside the CDR3, is DSGVTQTPKHLITATGQRVTLRCSPRSGDLSVYWYQQSLDQGLQFLIQYYNGEERAKGNILERFSAQQFPDLHSELNLSSLELGDSALYFCASSVAGTETQYFGPGTRLLVL.

As concerns this clonotype: A read error may explain this, as a much larger clone is one base away. The V call is TRBV7-6, the J call TRBJ2-1; possibly TRBD1 for D (6 bases). Germline CDR1 reads SGHVS; CDR2 reads FNYEAQ. Trimming left V 1 base short and J 9 bases short, with 19 bases between. This CDR3 is built from 16 residues. CDR3 DNA sequence: TGTGCCAGCAGCTTAGTATCCGGGCCAGGGGAAAGTGAGCAGTTCTTC. Translating it yields CASSLVSGPGESEQFF.

The chain has TRBV5-4 and TRBJ2-7; TRBD2 might be the D (6 bases). CDR1 and CDR2 (germline): SGHNT, YYREEE (reference sequence). The V end was cut by 4 bases, the J end by 2 bases, with 16 bases between. The CDR3 is 15 amino acids. The CDR3 DNA reads TGTGCCAGCAGCCCCTCCGGGGGTCCTACCTACGAGCAGTACTTC. Encoded protein: CASSPSGGPTYEQYF.